These 16 T cell receptor beta chains originate from one sample sequenced in a study of blood T cell repertoires in COVID-19. Libraries were prepared by immunoSEQ multiplex PCR; TCRdb keeps only in-frame clonotypes and omits some of them. This sample has about 150,000 clones, with about 85% found just once. The specimen sequenced was peripheral blood. All receptors derive from a woman between 55 and 75 years old with active or convalescent COVID-19.

The table lists this clone with a count of one. CDR3 sequence: CASARGGSGGYTF. CDR3 DNA sequence: TGTGCTAGTGCTCGTGGAGGAAGCGGGGGCTACACCTTC. The rearrangement uses TRBV12-5 and TRBJ1-2; D uncertain. The CDR3 is 13 amino acids. Trimming pared 7 bases from V and 8 bases from J, leaving 17 bases between. Looked up from germline, CDR1 is LGHNT and CDR2 is FRNRAP.

The chain links TRBV7-2 to TRBJ1-5; D is possibly TRBD1 (6 bases). V lost 2 bases and J lost 4, with 6 bases in between. There are 13 residues in the CDR3. Germline assignment: CDR1 SGHTA and CDR2 FQGNSA. The CDR3 spells CASSLTGNQPQHF. In DNA form, the CDR3 reads TGTGCCAGCAGCTTAACAGGGAATCAGCCCCAGCATTTT.

This clone was found once. Within the sample, other DNA sequences also encode this same CDR3. The chain employs TRBV19 and TRBJ1-1, with D perhaps TRBD1 (5 bases). Germline CDR1 is LNHDA and CDR2 is SQIVND (reference sequence). V was pared by 0 bases and J by 3 bases, with 5 bases between. The CDR3 is 13 amino acids. CDR3 nucleotide sequence: TGTGCCAGTAGTATAGACAGGGACACTGAAGCTTTCTTT. It encodes CASSIDRDTEAFF.

The chain employs TRBV7-2 and TRBJ1-5; D possibly corresponds to TRBD1 (5 bases). Per the germline V gene, CDR1 is SGHTA and CDR2 is FQGNSA. The V end was cut by 4 bases, the J end by 4 bases, with 8 bases between. This CDR3 is 13 amino acids long. CDR3 in amino acids: CASSYRSNQPQHF. CDR3 nucleotide sequence: TGTGCCAGCAGCTACAGGTCAAATCAGCCCCAGCATTTT.

This rearrangement joins TRBV13 to TRBJ1-1; 9 bases agree with TRBD1. Looked up from germline, CDR1 is PRHDT and CDR2 is FYEKMQ (reference sequence). This CDR3 has 16 amino acids. The trim removed 5 bases at V and 3 bases at J, leaving 10 bases unmatched. The CDR3 nucleotides read TGTGCCAGCAGCCCCAGGACAGGGGCGGTTGACACTGAAGCTTTCTTT. It specifies CASSPRTGAVDTEAFF.

The chain carries TRBV9 and TRBJ2-2; D is unclear. This CDR3 has 16 residues. Trimming removed 0 bases at V and 6 bases at J, with 15 bases between. Germline assignment: CDR1 SGDLS and CDR2 YYNGEE. In DNA form, the CDR3 reads TGTGCCAGCAGCGTAGACCTACAGCACGCATCCGGGGAGCTGTTTTTT. Translation gives CASSVDLQHASGELFF.

The V and J genes are TRBV5-4 and TRBJ1-4; TRBD1 matches at 7 bases. Germline trimming cut 4 bases from V and 7 bases from J; bases unmatched to any gene: 10. Germline V gives CDR1 SGHNT, CDR2 YYREEE (reference sequence). This CDR3 region has 15 residues. The CDR3 nucleotides read TGTGCCAGCAGCGCGAACAGGGGAACGAGTGAAAAACTGTTTTTT. Residues: CASSANRGTSEKLFF.

The genes are TRBV7-2 and TRBJ2-3; 10 nucleotides agree with TRBD2. This CDR3 is built from 17 residues. The V and J ends lost 0 bases and 5 bases, in that order; junction bases with no gene match: 8. The germline CDR1 and CDR2 sequences are SGHTA and FQGNSA. The CDR3, as DNA: TGTGCCAGCAGCTTAGCACCAGCGGGGGGGGTCAAAGATACGCAGTATTTT. Amino acid sequence: CASSLAPAGGVKDTQYF. Full variable domain (outside the CDR3, taken from reference TRBV7-2 and TRBJ2-3): GAGVSQSPSNKVTEKGKDVELRCDPISGHTALYWYRQSLGQGLEFLIYFQGNSAPDKSGLPSDRFSAERTGGSVSTLTIQRTQQEDSAVYLCASSLAPAGGVKDTQYFGPGTRLTVL.

This CDR3 is CASFTLAGGYTF. The CDR3, as DNA: TGCGCCAGCTTTACTCTTGCGGGAGGCTACACCTTC. The chain links TRBV10-2 to TRBJ1-2; D gene ambiguous. The CDR3 sequence is 12 residues long. Germline CDR1 WSHSY, CDR2 SAAADI. V lost 8 bases, J lost 8 bases, and 15 bases lay in between.

This clone was counted a few times. The chain is built from TRBV27 and TRBJ1-6, with unresolved D. The germline V gene has CDR1 MNHEY and CDR2 SMNVEV (reference sequence). CDR3 length: 15 residues. Trimming took 0 bases from V and 2 from J, leaving 5 bases between them. In DNA form, the CDR3 reads TGTGCCAGCAGTTTATCGAGGCCCTATAATTCACCCCTCCACTTT. Residues: CASSLSRPYNSPLHF.

DNA of the CDR3: TGTGCCAGCAGCCTTACGGGGATTCCGGGACAAAACTATGGCTACACCTTC. It encodes CASSLTGIPGQNYGYTF. This chain uses TRBV16 with TRBJ1-2, with D tentatively TRBD1 (6 bases). Trimming removed 4 bases at V and 2 bases at J, with 20 bases between. CDR3 length: 17 amino acids. Per the germline V gene, CDR1 is KGHSY and CDR2 is FQNENV.

V is TRBV7-2 and J is TRBJ2-7, with D perhaps TRBD2 (6 bases). The CDR3 has 15 amino acids. Germline values: CDR1 SGHTA, CDR2 FQGNSA. Trimming took 2 bases from V and 1 from J, leaving 12 bases between them. CDR3 amino acids: CASSLRRDQSYEQYF. The CDR3, as DNA: TGTGCCAGCAGCTTAAGGAGGGATCAGTCCTACGAGCAGTACTTC.

This chain connects TRBV3-1 (or the pseudogene TRBV3-2) to TRBJ2-3; 14 bases line up with TRBD2. CDR3 length equals 18 residues. Trimming at V came to 5 bases and at J to 2 bases, leaving 9 bases not matched to a gene. Germline lookup yields CDR1 LGHDT and CDR2 YNNKEL (reference sequence). CDR3 amino acids: CASSSGTSGGFFTDTQYF. The CDR3 coding sequence is TGTGCCAGCAGCTCCGGGACTAGCGGGGGTTTTTTCACAGATACGCAGTATTTT.

In this sample, this clone turned up a few times. J is TRBJ1-1 and V is TRBV19; 10 nucleotides align to TRBD1. Germline trimming cut 5 bases from V and 5 bases from J; bases unmatched to any gene: 11. Germline CDR1 reads LNHDA; CDR2 reads SQIVND (reference sequence). The CDR3 has 16 amino acids. This chain's CDR3 is CASSPNPGQGSTEAFF. In nucleotides, the CDR3 is TGTGCCAGTAGTCCTAATCCGGGACAGGGGAGTACTGAAGCTTTCTTT.

As concerns this clone: The junction departs from the called germline gene at one end, perhaps through a read error. The rearrangement uses TRBV7-7 and TRBJ2-3; tentative D call: TRBD2 (6 bases). Looked up from germline, CDR1 is SSHAT and CDR2 is FNYEAQ (reference sequence). The CDR3 covers 13 residues. DNA for the CDR3: TGTGCTAGCAGCTTCGGAGGGGCAGATACGCAGTATTTT. This encodes CASSFGGADTQYF.

The chain has TRBV12-3 or TRBV12-4 and TRBJ2-1; 8 bases map to TRBD1. The junction had 0 bases not matched to a gene; V was cut back by 1 base and J by 7 bases. This CDR3 has 13 amino acids. The CDR3 region is CASSLGQGNEQFF. The CDR3 DNA follows: TGTGCCAGCAGTTTAGGACAGGGGAATGAGCAGTTCTTC.